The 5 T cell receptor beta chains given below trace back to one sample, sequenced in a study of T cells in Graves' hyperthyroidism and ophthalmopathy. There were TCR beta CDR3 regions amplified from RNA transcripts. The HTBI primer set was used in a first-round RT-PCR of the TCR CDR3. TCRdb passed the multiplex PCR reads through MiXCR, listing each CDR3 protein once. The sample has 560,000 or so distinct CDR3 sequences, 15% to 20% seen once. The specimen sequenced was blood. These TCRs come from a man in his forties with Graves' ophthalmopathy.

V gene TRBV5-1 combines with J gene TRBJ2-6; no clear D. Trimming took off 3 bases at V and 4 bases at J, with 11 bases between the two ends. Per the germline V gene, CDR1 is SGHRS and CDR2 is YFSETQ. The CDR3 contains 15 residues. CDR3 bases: TGCGCCAGCAGCTCCCAAATGGGAGGGGCCAACGTCCTGACTTTC. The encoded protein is CASSSQMGGANVLTF.

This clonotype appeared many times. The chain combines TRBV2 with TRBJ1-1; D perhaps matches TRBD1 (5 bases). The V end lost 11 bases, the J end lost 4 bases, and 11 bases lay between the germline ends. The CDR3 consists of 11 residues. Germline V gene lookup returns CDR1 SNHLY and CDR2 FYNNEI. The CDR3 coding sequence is TGTGCCTCCCAGGGTGGCACTGAAGCTTTCTTT. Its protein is CASQGGTEAFF.

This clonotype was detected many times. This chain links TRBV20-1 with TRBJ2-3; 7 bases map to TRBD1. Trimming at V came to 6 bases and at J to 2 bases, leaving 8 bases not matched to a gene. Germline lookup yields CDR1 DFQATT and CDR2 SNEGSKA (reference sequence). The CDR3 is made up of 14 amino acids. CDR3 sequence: CSARTGGSTDTQYF. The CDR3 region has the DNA TGCAGTGCCAGGACAGGCGGGTCCACAGATACGCAGTATTTT.

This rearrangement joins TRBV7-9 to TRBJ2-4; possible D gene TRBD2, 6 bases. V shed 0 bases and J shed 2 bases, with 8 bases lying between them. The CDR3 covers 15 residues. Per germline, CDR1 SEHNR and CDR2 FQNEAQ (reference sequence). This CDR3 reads CASSLAAGTKNIQYF. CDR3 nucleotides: TGTGCCAGCAGCTTAGCAGCGGGTACCAAAAACATTCAGTACTTC.

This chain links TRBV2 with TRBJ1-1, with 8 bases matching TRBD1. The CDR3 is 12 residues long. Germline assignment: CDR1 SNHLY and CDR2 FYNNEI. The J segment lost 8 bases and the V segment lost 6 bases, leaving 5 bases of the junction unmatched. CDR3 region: CASRAGQEEAFF. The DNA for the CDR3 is TGTGCCAGCAGAGCGGGACAGGAGGAAGCTTTCTTT.